A single sample gave rise to the 20 T cell receptor beta chains below, sequenced in a study of beta chain features in type 1 diabetes (dated by TCRdb to 2017 to 2018). Findings and caveats that apply to the study as a whole: A moderate but significant shortening of TCRB CDR3 length was observed in type 1 diabetes patients in all four CD4+ subsets.

Library preparation used the immunoSEQ multiplex PCR assay. The entire isolated RNA was reverse transcribed using the High Capacity cDNA Reverse Transcription Kit, and thus expressed TCRB transcripts were sequenced. TCRdb mirrors the immuneACCESS table, restricted to in-frame sequences. Some clones are absent from its copies; in checked studies, under half trace to an unresolved V gene, and the reason for the others is unknown. The sample table shows some 280,000 clones, and roughly an eighth are seen once. The biggest ten clones account for about 0.015% of the sample. For these TCRs, the target antigens are not known. Sequenced: naive CD4+ T cells from blood. The meaning of the sample's cell subset or site label: true naive CD4+ T cells. The source is a young man with type 1 diabetes.

This clone occurred a few times. The V and J genes are TRBV4-3 and TRBJ2-1, with TRBD2 identical over 7 bases. The CDR3 covers 16 residues. After removal of 4 bases from V and 9 bases from J, the junction contained 15 bases not matched to a gene. Germline CDR1 and CDR2: LGHNA and YSLEER. CDR3 region: CASSLPPGAGNSEQFF. CDR3 DNA: TGCGCCAGCAGCCTGCCCCCAGGAGCGGGAAACAGTGAGCAGTTCTTC.

V is TRBV2 and J is TRBJ2-5; D perhaps matches TRBD1 (5 bases). This CDR3 has 14 amino acids. The germline gives CDR1 SNHLY, CDR2 FYNNEI. V was pared by 8 bases and J by 1 base, with 14 bases between. CDR3 DNA sequence: TGTGCCAGCCGCACCTGGGGCAGCCAAGAGACCCAGTACTTC. Its translation: CASRTWGSQETQYF.

J is TRBJ1-4 and V is TRBV30; D is perhaps TRBD1 (6 bases). The CDR3 is 12 residues long. CDR1 and CDR2 from the germline V gene are GTSNPN and SVGIG (reference sequence). Trimming took off 4 bases at V and 5 bases at J, with 8 bases between the two ends. This CDR3 is CAWNRDNEKLFF. The CDR3 region has the DNA TGTGCCTGGAACAGGGACAATGAAAAACTGTTTTTT.

This clone was detected only a few times. CDR3 protein: CASEQGSSYNEQFF. In nucleotides, the CDR3 is TGTGCCTCTGAACAGGGGAGCTCCTACAATGAGCAGTTCTTC. The chain has TRBV9 and TRBJ2-1, with 7 bases identical to TRBD1. This CDR3 has 14 amino acids. Unmatched junction bases numbered 7, after V lost 10 bases and J lost 0 bases. CDR1 and CDR2 (germline): SGDLS, YYNGEE.

This clone has only a few counts. The chain combines TRBV4-3 with TRBJ2-1; 7 bases map to TRBD2. Looked up from germline, CDR1 is LGHNA and CDR2 is YSLEER. The J segment lost 7 bases and the V segment lost 0 bases, leaving 12 bases of the junction unmatched. The CDR3 runs 17 residues. In DNA, the CDR3 is TGCGCCAGCAGCCAAGAAGTTTGGGGGAGGGCCCGGAATGAGCAGTTCTTC. It encodes CASSQEVWGRARNEQFF.

The chain couples TRBV5-1 to TRBJ2-2; 15 bases agree with TRBD2. The CDR3 sequence is 18 residues long. After removal of 4 bases from V and 1 base from J, the junction contained 5 bases not matched to a gene. The germline V gene encodes CDR1 SGHRS and CDR2 YFSETQ. The CDR3: CASSAGLAGGRNTGELFF. The CDR3 bases are TGCGCCAGCAGCGCCGGACTAGCGGGAGGGAGGAACACCGGGGAGCTGTTTTTT.

The chain recombines TRBV18 with TRBJ1-1; 8 nucleotides line up with TRBD1. The CDR3 spans 14 residues. Trimming took 5 bases from V and 4 from J; bases not matched to a gene: 6. Looked up from germline, CDR1 is KGHSH and CDR2 is LQKENI. The CDR3 region is CASSSGQGRTEAFF. The CDR3 DNA sequence: TGTGCCAGCTCATCCGGACAGGGCCGCACTGAAGCTTTCTTT.

The chain recombines TRBV28 with TRBJ2-7, with 11 bases fitting TRBD1. The junction had 5 bases not matched to a gene; V was cut back by 5 bases and J by 2 bases. The CDR3 is 15 amino acids. Germline V CDR1 and CDR2: MDHEN, SYDVKM. The chain's CDR3 is CASSLGTGGTYEQYF. The CDR3 DNA is TGTGCCAGCAGTCTAGGGACAGGGGGAACCTACGAGCAGTACTTC.

V and J are TRBV13 and TRBJ2-2; D is perhaps TRBD2 (5 bases). CDR3 length equals 15 residues. CDR1 is PRHDT and CDR2 is FYEKMQ in the germline V gene (reference sequence). The V and J ends lost 1 base and 4 bases respectively, with 10 bases between them. In nucleotides, the CDR3 is TGTGCCAGCAGCTTAGATGGGAGTGGCACCGGGGAGCTGTTTTTT. Protein product: CASSLDGSGTGELFF.

This rearrangement joins TRBV7-2 to TRBJ1-1, with D maybe TRBD1 (6 bases). Germline V gene data show CDR1 as SGHTA and CDR2 as FQGNSA. Trimming removed 4 bases at V and 1 base at J, with 10 bases between. This CDR3 has 14 residues. Here the CDR3 DNA reads TGTGCCAGCAGCTACGGACAGAGGAACACTGAAGCTTTCTTT. The encoded protein is CASSYGQRNTEAFF.

This clone was counted only a few times. This chain uses TRBV11-3 with TRBJ2-7; D ambiguous. V lost 5 bases and J 0 bases, leaving 14 bases between the germline ends. This CDR3 is built from 15 residues. The germline V gene encodes CDR1 SGHNT and CDR2 YENEEA. CDR3 nucleotide sequence: TGTGCCAGCAGCGAGAGCGCGGTTAGCTCCTACGAGCAGTACTTC. Translated, it gives CASSESAVSSYEQYF.

The sample holds a few counts of this clone. The chain uses TRBV11-2 and TRBJ2-7; D is unclear. Germline V lookup: CDR1 SGHAT, CDR2 FQNNGV. The V end lost 4 bases, the J end lost 9 bases, and 13 bases lay between the germline ends. This CDR3 is 12 amino acids long. In nucleotides, the CDR3 is TGTGCCAGCAGCTCCCAGGCGAAAAGGCAGTACTTC. This gives the protein CASSSQAKRQYF.

This chain uses TRBV29-1 with TRBJ1-4; perhaps TRBD1 as D (5 bases). This CDR3 has 13 amino acids. Germline V gives CDR1 SQVTM, CDR2 ANQGSEA. Trimming removed 7 bases from V and 2 bases from J, with 11 bases in between. The CDR3 DNA reads as TGCAGCGCGCGCCAGGGTACTAATGAAAAACTGTTTTTT. Its translation: CSARQGTNEKLFF.

This clone was counted a few times. The chain has TRBV29-1 and TRBJ2-2; D might be TRBD2 (5 bases). CDR1 and CDR2 from the germline V gene are SQVTM and ANQGSEA. CDR3 length equals 14 residues. V was clipped by 8 bases and J by 1 base, with 14 bases between them. CDR3 sequence reads: CSTRAELNTGELFF. The CDR3 DNA sequence: TGCAGCACTCGAGCGGAATTGAACACCGGGGAGCTGTTTTTT.

The V call is TRBV20-1, the J call TRBJ1-1; D gene unclear. The V end was cut by 6 bases, the J end by 5 bases, with 10 bases between. The CDR3 consists of 11 residues. Germline CDR1 reads DFQATT; CDR2 reads SNEGSKA (reference sequence). Here the CDR3 DNA reads TGCAGTGCCCCAGTGGTAACTGAAGCTTTCTTT. This gives the protein CSAPVVTEAFF.

This sequence joins TRBV28 and TRBJ1-2, with unresolved D. The CDR3 length is 13 residues. Germline lookup yields CDR1 MDHEN and CDR2 SYDVKM. The V end lost 3 bases, the J end lost 2 bases, and 7 bases lay between the germline ends. The DNA of the CDR3 is TGTGCCAGCAGTTTGGCCGGGAACTATGGCTACACCTTC. Encoded protein: CASSLAGNYGYTF.

This chain joins TRBV29-1 and TRBJ2-4, with TRBD2 identical over 9 bases. The CDR3 runs 15 residues. Germline assignment: CDR1 SQVTM and CDR2 ANQGSEA. Trimming took 7 bases from V and 4 from J; bases not matched to a gene: 11. CDR3 sequence (DNA): TGCAGCGGAAAGAAAGGCGGGGGGGAGAAAAACATTCAGTACTTC. The encoded protein is CSGKKGGGEKNIQYF.

The gene calls are TRBV14 and TRBJ2-5, with a tentative D call TRBD2 (5 bases). Germline V lookup: CDR1 SGHDN, CDR2 FVKESK. This CDR3 region has 14 residues. Trimming cost V 6 bases and J 4 bases, with 15 bases left between them. The DNA for the CDR3 is TGTGCCAGCAGGGGCCGGGGTGGAGGAGAGACCCAGTACTTC. This gives the protein CASRGRGGGETQYF.

The chain joins TRBV7-8 to TRBJ2-5; the D is unclear. Trimming took off 2 bases at V and 5 bases at J, with 9 bases between the two ends. The CDR3 has 13 residues. Looked up from germline, CDR1 is SGHVS and CDR2 is FQNEAQ. CDR3 region: CASSLHSFETQYF. The CDR3 DNA follows: TGTGCCAGCAGCTTACATAGTTTCGAGACCCAGTACTTC.

The chain employs TRBV5-6 and TRBJ2-1; no clear D gene. With 4 bases removed from V and 7 bases from J, the gap between germline ends came to 12 bases. In germline, CDR1 is SGHDT, CDR2 YYEEEE. This CDR3 has 13 residues. As DNA, the CDR3 is TGTGCCAGCAGCCCGCTATATGAGAATGAGCAGTTCTTC. Protein sequence: CASSPLYENEQFF.